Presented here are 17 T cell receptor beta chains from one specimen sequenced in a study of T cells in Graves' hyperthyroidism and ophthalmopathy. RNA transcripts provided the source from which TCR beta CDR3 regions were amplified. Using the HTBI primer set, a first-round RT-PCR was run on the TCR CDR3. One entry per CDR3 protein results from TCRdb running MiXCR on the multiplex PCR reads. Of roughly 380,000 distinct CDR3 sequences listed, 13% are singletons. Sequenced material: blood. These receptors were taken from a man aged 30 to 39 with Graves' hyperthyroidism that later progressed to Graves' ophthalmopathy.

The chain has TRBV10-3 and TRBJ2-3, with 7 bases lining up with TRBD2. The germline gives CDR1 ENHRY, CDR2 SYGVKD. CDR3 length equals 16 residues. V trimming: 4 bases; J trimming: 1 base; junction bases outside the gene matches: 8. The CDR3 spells CAISARGVIGTDTQYF. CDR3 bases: TGTGCCATCAGTGCCCGGGGGGTGATAGGCACAGATACGCAGTATTTT.

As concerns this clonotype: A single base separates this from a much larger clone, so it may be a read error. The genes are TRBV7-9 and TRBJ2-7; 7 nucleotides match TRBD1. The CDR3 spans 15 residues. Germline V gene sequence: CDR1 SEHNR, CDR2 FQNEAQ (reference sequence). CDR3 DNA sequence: TGTGCCAGCAGCTGGTACAGGGGAGAGGAGTACGAGCACTACTTC. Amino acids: CASSWYRGEEYEHYF.

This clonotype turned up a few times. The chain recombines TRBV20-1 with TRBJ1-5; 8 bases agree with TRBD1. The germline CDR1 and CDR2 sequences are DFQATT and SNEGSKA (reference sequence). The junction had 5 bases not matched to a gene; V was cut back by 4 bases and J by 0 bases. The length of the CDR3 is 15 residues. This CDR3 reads CSATQGAYSNQPQHF. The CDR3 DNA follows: TGCAGTGCTACCCAGGGGGCCTATAGCAATCAGCCCCAGCATTTT.

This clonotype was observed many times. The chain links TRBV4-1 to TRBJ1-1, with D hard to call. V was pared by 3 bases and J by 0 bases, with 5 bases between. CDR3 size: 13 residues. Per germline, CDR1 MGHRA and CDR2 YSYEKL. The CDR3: CASSHQLNTEAFF. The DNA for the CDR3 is TGCGCCAGCAGCCATCAACTGAACACTGAAGCTTTCTTT.

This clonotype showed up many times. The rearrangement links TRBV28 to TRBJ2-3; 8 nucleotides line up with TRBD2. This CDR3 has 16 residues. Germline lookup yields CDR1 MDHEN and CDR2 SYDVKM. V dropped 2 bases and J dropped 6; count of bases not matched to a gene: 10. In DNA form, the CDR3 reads TGTGCCAGCAGTTTAGATTTAGCGGGGTGGCAGGATACGCAGTATTTT. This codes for CASSLDLAGWQDTQYF.

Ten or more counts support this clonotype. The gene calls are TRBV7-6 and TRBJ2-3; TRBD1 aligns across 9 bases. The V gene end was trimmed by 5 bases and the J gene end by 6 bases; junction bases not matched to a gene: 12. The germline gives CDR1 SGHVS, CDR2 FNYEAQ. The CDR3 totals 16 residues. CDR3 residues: CASSDRPGTGIDTQYF. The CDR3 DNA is TGTGCCAGCAGCGACCGACCGGGGACAGGGATTGATACGCAGTATTTT.

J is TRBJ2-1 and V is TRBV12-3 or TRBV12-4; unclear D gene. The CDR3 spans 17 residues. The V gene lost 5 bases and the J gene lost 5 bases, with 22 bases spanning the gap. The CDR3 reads CASSLYQAASPNNEQFF. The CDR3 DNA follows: TGTGCCAGCAGTCTTTATCAAGCCGCGTCTCCTAACAATGAGCAGTTCTTC.

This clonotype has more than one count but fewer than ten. The CDR3 nucleotides read TGTGCCAGCAGCGCCCCGAGACAGGGGGTTTTTCATGGCTACACCTTC. Translating it yields CASSAPRQGVFHGYTF. This chain joins TRBV9 and TRBJ1-2, with TRBD1 matching 9 bases. CDR3 length equals 16 residues. Trimming took 3 bases from V and 6 from J; bases not matched to a gene: 12. CDR1 is SGDLS and CDR2 is YYNGEE in the germline V gene. Drawing the rest from reference TRBV9 and TRBJ1-2, the complete variable domain is DSGVTQTPKHLITATGQRVTLRCSPRSGDLSVYWYQQSLDQGLQFLIQYYNGEERAKGNILERFSAQQFPDLHSELNLSSLELGDSALYFCASSAPRQGVFHGYTFGSGTRLTVV.

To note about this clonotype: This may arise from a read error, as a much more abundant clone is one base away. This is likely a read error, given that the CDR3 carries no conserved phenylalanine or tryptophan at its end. CDR3: CASSLGQGNTYEQYL. The DNA for the CDR3 is TGCGCCAGCAGCTTGGGACAGGGGAACACCTACGAGCAGTACCTC. The rearrangement uses TRBV5-1 and TRBJ2-7, with 8 bases matching TRBD1. Germline V gene lookup returns CDR1 SGHRS and CDR2 YFSETQ. The CDR3 is made up of 15 amino acids. With V trimmed by 0 bases and J by 2 bases, 4 bases remained unmatched.

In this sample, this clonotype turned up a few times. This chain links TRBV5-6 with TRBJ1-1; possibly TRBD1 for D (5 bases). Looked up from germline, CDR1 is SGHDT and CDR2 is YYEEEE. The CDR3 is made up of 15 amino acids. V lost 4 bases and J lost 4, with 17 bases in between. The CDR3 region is CASSDRAGTLTEAFF. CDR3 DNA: TGTGCCAGCAGCGACCGGGCAGGGACGCTCACTGAAGCTTTCTTT. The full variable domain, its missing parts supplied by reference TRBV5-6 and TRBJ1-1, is DAGVTQSPTHLIKTRGQQVTLRCSPKSGHDTVSWYQQALGQGPQFIFQYYEEEERQRGNFPDRFSGHQFPNYSSELNVNALLLGDSALYLCASSDRAGTLTEAFFGQGTRLTVV.

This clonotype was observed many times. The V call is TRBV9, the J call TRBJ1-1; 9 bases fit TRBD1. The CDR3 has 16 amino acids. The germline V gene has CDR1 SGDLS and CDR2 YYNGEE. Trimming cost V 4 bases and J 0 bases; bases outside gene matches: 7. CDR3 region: CASSPHRGPMNTEAFF. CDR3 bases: TGTGCCAGCAGCCCTCACAGGGGGCCCATGAACACTGAAGCTTTCTTT.

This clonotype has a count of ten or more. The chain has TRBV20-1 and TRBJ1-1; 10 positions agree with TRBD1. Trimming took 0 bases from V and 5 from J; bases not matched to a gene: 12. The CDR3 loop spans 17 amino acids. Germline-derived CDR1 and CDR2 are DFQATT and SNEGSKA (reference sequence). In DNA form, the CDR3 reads TGCAGTGCTAGAGATCCGAGGACAGGGGGGTTGAGGACTGAAGCTTTCTTT. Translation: CSARDPRTGGLRTEAFF.

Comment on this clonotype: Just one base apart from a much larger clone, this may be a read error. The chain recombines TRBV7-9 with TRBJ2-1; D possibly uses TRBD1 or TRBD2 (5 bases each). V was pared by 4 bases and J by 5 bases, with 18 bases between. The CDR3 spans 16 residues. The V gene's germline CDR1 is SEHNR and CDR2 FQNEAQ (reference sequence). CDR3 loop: CASSSTRRDRNNEQFF. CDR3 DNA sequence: TGTGCCAGCAGCTCAACCCGCCGGGACCGAAACAATGAGCAGTTCTTC.

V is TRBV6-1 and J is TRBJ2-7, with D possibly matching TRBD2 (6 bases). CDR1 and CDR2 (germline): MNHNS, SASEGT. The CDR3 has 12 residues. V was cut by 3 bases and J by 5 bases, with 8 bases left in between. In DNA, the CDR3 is TGTGCCAGCAGTGAGTGGGAGGACGAGCAGTACTTC. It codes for CASSEWEDEQYF.

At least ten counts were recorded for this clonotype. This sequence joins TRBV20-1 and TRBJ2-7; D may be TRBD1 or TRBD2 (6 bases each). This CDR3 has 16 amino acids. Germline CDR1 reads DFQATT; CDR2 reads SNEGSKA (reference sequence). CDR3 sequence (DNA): TGCAGCGCGCCGGAGTGGGGGGCCGGACGTACCTACGAGCAGTACTTC. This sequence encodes CSAPEWGAGRTYEQYF.

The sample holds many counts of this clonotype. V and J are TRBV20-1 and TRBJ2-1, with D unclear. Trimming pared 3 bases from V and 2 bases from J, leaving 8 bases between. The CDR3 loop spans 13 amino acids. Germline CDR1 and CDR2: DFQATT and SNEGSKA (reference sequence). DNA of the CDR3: TGCAGTGCTAGGCGAAGGACCTACAATGAGCAGTTCTTC. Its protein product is CSARRRTYNEQFF.

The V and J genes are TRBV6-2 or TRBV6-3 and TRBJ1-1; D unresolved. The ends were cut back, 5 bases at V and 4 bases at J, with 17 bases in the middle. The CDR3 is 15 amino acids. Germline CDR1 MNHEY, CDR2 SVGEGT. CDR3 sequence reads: CASSPRRGRVTEAFF. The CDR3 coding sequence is TGTGCCAGCAGTCCCCGTCGCGGGAGGGTCACTGAAGCTTTCTTT.